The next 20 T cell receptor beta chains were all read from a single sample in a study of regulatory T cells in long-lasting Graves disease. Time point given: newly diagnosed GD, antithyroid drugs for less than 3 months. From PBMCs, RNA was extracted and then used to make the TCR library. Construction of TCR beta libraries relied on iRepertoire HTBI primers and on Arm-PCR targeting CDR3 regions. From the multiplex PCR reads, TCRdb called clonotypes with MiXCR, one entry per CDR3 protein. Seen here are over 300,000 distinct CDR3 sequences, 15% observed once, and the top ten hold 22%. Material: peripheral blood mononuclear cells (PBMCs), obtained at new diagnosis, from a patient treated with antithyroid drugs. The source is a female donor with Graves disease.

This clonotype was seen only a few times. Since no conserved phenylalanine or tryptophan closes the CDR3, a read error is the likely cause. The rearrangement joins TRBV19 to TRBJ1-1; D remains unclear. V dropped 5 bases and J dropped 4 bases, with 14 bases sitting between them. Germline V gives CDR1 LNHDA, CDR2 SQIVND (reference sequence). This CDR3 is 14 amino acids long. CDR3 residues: CASSFLGSGTEAFL. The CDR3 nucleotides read TGTGCCAGTAGTTTTTTGGGTTCGGGCACTGAAGCTTTCCTT.

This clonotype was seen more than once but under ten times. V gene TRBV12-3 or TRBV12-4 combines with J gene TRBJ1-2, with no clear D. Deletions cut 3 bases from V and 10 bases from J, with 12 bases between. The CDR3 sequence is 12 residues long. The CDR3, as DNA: TGTGCCAGCAGTTTTAGGCAGTTCCTCTACACCTTC. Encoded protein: CASSFRQFLYTF.

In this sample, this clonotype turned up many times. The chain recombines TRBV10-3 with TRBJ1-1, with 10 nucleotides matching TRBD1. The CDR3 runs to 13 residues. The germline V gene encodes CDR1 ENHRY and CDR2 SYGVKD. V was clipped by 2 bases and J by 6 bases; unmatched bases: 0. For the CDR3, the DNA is TGTGCCATCAGTGAGGGACAGGGGGCTGAAGCTTTCTTT. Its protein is CAISEGQGAEAFF.

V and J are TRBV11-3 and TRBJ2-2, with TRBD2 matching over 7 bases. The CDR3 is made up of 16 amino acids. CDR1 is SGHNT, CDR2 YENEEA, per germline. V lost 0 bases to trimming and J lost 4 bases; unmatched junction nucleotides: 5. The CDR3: CASSLDGRRGTGELFF. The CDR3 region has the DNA TGTGCCAGCAGCTTAGACGGGAGGAGAGGCACCGGGGAGCTGTTTTTT.

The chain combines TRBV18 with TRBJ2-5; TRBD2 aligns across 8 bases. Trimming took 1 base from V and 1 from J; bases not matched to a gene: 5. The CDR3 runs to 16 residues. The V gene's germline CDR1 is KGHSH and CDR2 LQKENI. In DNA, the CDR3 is TGTGCCAGCTCACCACTAAGGAGCGGGGGCCAAGAGACCCAGTACTTC. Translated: CASSPLRSGGQETQYF.

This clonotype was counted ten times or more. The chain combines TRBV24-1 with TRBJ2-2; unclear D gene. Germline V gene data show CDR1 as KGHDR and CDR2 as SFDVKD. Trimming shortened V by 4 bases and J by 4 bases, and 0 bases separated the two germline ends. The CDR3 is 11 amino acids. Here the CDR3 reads CATSDTGELFF. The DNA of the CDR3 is TGTGCCACCAGTGACACCGGGGAGCTGTTTTTT.

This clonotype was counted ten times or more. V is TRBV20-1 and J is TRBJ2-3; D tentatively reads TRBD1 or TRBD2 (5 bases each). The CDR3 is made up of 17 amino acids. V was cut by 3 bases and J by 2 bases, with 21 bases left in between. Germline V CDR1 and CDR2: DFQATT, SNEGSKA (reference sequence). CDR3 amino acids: CSASMRDLRSDTDTQYF. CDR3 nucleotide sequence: TGCAGTGCTAGTATGAGGGACCTCCGTTCGGACACAGATACGCAGTATTTT.

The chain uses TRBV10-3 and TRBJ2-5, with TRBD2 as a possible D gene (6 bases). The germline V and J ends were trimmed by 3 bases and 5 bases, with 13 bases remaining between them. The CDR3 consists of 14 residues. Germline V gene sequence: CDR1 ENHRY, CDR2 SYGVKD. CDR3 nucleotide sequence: TGTGCCATCAGTGACTATGCGGGAATCGAGACCCAGTACTTC. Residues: CAISDYAGIETQYF.

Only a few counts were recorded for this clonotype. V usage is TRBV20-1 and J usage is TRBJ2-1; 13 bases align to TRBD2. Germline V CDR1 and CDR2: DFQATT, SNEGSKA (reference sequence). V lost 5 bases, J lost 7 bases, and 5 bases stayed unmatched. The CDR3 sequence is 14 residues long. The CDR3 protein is CSAGTSGRGNEQFF. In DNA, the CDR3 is TGCAGTGCTGGAACTAGCGGGAGGGGAAATGAGCAGTTCTTC.

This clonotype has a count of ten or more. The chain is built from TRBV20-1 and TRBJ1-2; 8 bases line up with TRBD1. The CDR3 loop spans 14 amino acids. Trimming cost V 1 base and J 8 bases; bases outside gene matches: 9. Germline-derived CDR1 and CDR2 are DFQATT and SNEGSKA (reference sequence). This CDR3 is CSARVGQGARGYTF. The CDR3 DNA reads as TGCAGTGCTAGAGTCGGGCAGGGGGCGAGAGGCTACACCTTC.

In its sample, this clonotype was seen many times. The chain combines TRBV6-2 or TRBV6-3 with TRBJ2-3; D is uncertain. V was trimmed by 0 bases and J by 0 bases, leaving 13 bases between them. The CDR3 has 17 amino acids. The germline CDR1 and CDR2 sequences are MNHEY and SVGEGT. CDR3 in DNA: TGTGCCAGCAGTTACTCGTACAAAAAGGATAGCACAGATACGCAGTATTTT. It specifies CASSYSYKKDSTDTQYF.

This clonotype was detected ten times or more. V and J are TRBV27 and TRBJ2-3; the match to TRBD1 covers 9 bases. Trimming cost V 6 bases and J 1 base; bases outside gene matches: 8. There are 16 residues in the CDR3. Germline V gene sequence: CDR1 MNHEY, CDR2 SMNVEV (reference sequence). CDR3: CASSPGTGSGTDTQYF. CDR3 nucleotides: TGTGCCAGCAGCCCTGGGACAGGGTCGGGCACAGATACGCAGTATTTT.

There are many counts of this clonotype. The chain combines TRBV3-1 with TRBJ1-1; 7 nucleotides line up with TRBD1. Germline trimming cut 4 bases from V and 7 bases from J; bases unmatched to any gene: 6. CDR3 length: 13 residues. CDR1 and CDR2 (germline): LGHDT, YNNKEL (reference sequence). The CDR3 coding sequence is TGTGCCAGCAGCCGAATCCAGGGGGGTGAAGCTTTCTTT. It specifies CASSRIQGGEAFF.

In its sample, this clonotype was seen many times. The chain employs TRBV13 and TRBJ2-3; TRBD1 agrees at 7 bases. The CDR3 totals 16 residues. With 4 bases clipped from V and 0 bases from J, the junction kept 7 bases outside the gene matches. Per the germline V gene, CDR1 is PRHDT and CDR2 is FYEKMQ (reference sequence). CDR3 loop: CASSSRDSASTDTQYF. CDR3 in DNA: TGTGCCAGCAGCTCCCGGGACAGCGCTAGCACAGATACGCAGTATTTT.

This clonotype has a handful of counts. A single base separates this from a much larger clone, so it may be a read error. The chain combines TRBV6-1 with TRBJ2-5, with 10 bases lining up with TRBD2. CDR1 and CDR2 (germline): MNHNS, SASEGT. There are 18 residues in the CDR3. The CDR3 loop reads CASREDLAGVPYQETQYF. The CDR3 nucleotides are TGTGCCAGCAGAGAAGACCTAGCGGGGGTCCCATACCAAGAGACCCAGTACTTC.

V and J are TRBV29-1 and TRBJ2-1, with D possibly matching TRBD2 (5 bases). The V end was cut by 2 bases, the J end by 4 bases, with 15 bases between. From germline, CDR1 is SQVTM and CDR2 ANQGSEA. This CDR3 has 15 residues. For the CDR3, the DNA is TGCAGCGTTGAACTCGTAACGGAGGAGTACAATGAGCAGTTCTTC. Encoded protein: CSVELVTEEYNEQFF.

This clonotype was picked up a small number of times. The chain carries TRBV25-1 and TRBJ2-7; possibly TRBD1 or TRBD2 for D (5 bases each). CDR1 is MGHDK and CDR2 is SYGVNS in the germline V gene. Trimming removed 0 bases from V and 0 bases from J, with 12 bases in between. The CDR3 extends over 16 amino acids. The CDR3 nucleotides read TGTGCCAGCAGTGAATACCAAGGGGACCTCTCCTACGAGCAGTACTTC. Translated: CASSEYQGDLSYEQYF.

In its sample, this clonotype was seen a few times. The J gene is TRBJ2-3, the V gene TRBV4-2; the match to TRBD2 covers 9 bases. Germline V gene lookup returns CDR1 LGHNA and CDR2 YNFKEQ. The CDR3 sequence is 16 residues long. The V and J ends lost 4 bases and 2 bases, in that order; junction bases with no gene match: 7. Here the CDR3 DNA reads TGTGCCAGCAGCCGTAGCGGGGGCCCCCCCACAGATACGCAGTATTTT. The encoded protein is CASSRSGGPPTDTQYF.

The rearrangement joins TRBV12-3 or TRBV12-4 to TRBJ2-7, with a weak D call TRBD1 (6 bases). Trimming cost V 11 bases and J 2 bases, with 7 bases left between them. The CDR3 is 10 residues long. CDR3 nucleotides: TGTGCCGGGGACACCTACGAGCAGTACTTC. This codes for CAGDTYEQYF.

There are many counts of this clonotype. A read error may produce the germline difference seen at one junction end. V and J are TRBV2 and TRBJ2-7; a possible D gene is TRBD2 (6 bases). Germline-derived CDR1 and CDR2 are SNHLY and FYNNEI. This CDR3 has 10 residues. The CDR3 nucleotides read TGTGCCAGCACTGGAGGGGCCCCCGTCTTC. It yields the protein CASTGGAPVF.